This TCR beta chain was captured by sequencing in a study of blood T cells in healthy people across ages. Every donor provided roughly 10 milliliters of peripheral blood. In germline, CDR1 is SGHTA, CDR2 FQGNSA. CDR3 length: 15 amino acids. The V and J ends lost 2 bases and 2 bases respectively, with 10 bases between them. Primers used in a second PCR of roughly 6 to 12 cycles were a sample-barcoded 5' primer and a J-beta primer mix. Template switching added a 12-random-nucleotide identifier to every cDNA molecule. Via MiXCR, TCRdb re-called the 5' RACE reads, giving one row per CDR3 protein. Of hundreds of thousands of distinct CDR3 sequences in the sample, about 49% were seen once. Study conclusions and caveats: Possibly confounding the expanded clonotype changes was the fact that donor CMV status was unknown. The recorded TCR beta diversity per million T cells decreased in a roughly linear manner with age.

There are a few counts of this clonotype. Its antigen is not known. Sequenced input: blood. The chain recombines TRBV7-2 with TRBJ2-1; no reliable D call. The TCR comes from a man between 60 and 75 years old in good health. CDR3 in DNA: TGTGCCAGCAGCTTATATCAGGTTACCTACAATGAGCAGTTCTTC. Protein product: CASSLYQVTYNEQFF.